This T cell receptor beta chain is drawn from a study of T cell changes during pregnancy in multiple sclerosis. The assay was immunoSEQ multiplex PCR, and TCRdb's table has in-frame clones only and misses some. The repertoire has about 59,000 clones, about 94% of them found once; the top ten carry about 2.6%. The V gene lost 0 bases and the J gene lost 3 bases, with 8 bases spanning the gap. Germline values: CDR1 MNHEY, CDR2 SMNVEV (reference sequence). CDR3 size: 15 residues. The V and J genes are TRBV27 and TRBJ1-4; D not resolved. The sequence derives from a female donor with multiple sclerosis, enrolled in a pregnancy study. Sequencing was performed on CD8+ T cells from peripheral blood mononuclear cells, taken after pregnancy. The CDR3 DNA sequence: TGTGCCAGCAGTTTATCTCTAGCAGCTAATGAAAAACTGTTTTTT. It encodes CASSLSLAANEKLFF.